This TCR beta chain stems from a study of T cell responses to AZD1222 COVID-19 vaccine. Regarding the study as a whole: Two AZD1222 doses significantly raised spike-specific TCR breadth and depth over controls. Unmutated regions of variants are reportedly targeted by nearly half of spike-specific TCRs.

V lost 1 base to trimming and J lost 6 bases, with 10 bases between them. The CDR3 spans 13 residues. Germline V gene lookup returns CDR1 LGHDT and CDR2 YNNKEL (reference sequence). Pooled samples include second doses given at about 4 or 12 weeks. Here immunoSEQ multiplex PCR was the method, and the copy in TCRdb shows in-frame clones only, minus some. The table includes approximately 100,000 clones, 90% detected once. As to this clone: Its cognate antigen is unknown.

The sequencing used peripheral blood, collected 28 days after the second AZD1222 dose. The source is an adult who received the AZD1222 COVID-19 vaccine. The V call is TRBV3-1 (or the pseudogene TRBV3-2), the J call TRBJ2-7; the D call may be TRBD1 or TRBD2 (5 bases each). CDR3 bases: TGTGCCAGCAGCCAAGTAGAGGGACCCGAGCAGTACTTC. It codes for CASSQVEGPEQYF.